This T cell receptor beta chain was sequenced in a study of shared clonotypes between healthy human individuals. Comments on this clone: Its antigen is not known.

Study-wide results and limits: Clonotype sharing among donors likely depends on sequencing depth. Collection of samples was limited to blood; tissue repertoires likely differ.

The V segment lost 5 bases and the J segment 13 bases; nucleotides outside the gene matches: 5. Germline CDR1 is LGHNA and CDR2 is YNFKEQ. The CDR3 covers 11 residues. Original data processing: Without quality scores, immunoSEQ junctional reads could not be filtered like full-length reads. TCRdb keeps only in-frame clones here, not all; method: immunoSEQ multiplex PCR. V, J and clone size derive from that table, while D and trimming were established from the DNA sequence. This sample has about 2.1 million clones, with roughly 93% found just once. The naive CD8 fraction comprised CD45RO-negative cells positively selected for CCR7 and excluded terminally differentiated effector memory CD45RA+ cells. Only Caucasian adults living in Nashville, Tennessee served as donors.

The origin of this receptor is a man aged 18 to 29 in good health. Some clones in this sample may be carry-over from other donors' samples. Sequencing used naive CD8+ T cells from PBMCs. This chain connects TRBV4-2 to TRBJ2-1; 7 positions agree with TRBD2. As DNA, the CDR3 is TGTGCCAGCAGCTCTCGGGACTACCAGTTCTTC. It yields the protein CASSSRDYQFF.